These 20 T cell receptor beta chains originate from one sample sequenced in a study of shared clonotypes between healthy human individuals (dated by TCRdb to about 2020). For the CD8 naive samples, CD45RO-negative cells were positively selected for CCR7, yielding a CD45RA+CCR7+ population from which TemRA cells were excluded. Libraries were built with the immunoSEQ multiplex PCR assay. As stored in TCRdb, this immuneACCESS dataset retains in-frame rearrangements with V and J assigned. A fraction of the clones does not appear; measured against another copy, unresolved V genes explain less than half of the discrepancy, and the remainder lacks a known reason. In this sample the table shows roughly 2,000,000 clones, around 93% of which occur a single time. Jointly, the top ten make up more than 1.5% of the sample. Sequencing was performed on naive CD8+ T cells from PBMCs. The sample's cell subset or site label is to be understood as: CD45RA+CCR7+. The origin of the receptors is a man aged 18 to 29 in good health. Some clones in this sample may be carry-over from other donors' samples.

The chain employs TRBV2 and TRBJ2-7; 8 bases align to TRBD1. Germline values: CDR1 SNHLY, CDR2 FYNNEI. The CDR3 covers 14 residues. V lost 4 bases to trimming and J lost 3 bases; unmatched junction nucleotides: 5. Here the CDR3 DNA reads TGTGCCAGCAGTGCCGACAGGGGATACTACGAGCAGTACTTC. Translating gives CASSADRGYYEQYF.

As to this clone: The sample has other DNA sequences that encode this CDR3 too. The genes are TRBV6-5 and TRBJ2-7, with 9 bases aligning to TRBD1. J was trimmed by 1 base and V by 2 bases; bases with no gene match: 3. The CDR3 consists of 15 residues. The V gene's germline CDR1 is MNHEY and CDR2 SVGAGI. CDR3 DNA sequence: TGTGCCAGCAGTTACGGGACAGGGTCGTCCTACGAGCAGTACTTC. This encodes CASSYGTGSSYEQYF.

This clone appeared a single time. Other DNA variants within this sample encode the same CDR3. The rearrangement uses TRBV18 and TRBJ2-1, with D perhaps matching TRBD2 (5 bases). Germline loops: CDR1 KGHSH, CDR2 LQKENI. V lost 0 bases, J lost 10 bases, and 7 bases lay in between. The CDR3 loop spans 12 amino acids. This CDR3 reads CASSPPGEEQFF. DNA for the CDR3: TGTGCCAGCTCACCACCGGGAGAGGAGCAGTTCTTC.

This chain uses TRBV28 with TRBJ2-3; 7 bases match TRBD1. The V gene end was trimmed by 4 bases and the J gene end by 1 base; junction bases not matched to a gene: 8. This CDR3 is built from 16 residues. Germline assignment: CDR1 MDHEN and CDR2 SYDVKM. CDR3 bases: TGTGCCAGCAGTTCGAGGGGGCAAAAGGGCACAGATACGCAGTATTTT. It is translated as CASSSRGQKGTDTQYF.

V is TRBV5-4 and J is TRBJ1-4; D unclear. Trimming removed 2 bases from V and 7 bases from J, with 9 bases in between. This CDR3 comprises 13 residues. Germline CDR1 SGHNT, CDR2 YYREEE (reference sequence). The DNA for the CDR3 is TGTGCCAGCAGCTTTGATTCCGGTGAAAAACTGTTTTTT. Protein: CASSFDSGEKLFF.

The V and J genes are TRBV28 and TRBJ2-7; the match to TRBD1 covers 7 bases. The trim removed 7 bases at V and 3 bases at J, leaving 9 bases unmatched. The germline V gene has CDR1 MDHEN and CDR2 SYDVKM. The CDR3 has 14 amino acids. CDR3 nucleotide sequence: TGTGCCAGCACCCCGGGACAGACAATCTACGAGCAGTACTTC. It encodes CASTPGQTIYEQYF.

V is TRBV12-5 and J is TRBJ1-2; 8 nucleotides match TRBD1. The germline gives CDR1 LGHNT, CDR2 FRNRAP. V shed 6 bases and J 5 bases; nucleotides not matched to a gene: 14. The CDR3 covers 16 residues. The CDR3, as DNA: TGTGCTAGTGGCGAGGGACAGGCGGCATTTACTTATGGCTACACCTTC. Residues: CASGEGQAAFTYGYTF.

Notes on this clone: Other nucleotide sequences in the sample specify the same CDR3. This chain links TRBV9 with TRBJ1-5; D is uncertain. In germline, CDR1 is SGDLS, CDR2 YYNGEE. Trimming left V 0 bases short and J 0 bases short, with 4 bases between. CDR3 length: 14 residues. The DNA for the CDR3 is TGTGCCAGCAGCGTAGGCGATAGCAATCAGCCCCAGCATTTT. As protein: CASSVGDSNQPQHF. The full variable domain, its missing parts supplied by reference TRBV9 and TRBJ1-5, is DSGVTQTPKHLITATGQRVTLRCSPRSGDLSVYWYQQSLDQGLQFLIQYYNGEERAKGNILERFSAQQFPDLHSELNLSSLELGDSALYFCASSVGDSNQPQHFGDGTRLSIL.

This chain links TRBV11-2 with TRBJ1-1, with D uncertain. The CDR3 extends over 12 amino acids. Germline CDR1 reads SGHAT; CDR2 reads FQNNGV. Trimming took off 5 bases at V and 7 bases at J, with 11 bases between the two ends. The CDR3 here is CASSPGQFEAFF. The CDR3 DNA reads TGTGCCAGCAGCCCCGGGCAGTTTGAAGCTTTCTTT.

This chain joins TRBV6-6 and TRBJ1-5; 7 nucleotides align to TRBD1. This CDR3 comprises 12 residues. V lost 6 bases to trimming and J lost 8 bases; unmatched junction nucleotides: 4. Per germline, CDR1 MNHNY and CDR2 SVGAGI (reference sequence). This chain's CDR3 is CASRIRGKPQHF. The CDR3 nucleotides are TGTGCCAGCAGAATCAGGGGGAAGCCCCAGCATTTT.

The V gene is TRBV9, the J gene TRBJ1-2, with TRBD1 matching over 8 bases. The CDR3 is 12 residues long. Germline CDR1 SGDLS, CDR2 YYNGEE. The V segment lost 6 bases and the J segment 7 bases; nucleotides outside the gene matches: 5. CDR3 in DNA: TGTGCCAGCATGGCAGGGGGCAGTGGCTACACCTTC. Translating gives CASMAGGSGYTF.

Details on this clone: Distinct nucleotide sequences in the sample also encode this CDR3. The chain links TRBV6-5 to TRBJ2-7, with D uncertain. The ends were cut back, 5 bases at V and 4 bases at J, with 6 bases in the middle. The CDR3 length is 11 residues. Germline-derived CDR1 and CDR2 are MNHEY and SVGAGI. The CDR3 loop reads CASSLVYEQYF. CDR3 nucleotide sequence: TGTGCCAGCAGTCTGGTATACGAGCAGTACTTC.

CDR3 coding DNA: TGTGCCAGCAGTTTATCTCCAGGGGTAACCTACGAGCAGTACTTC. Translated, it gives CASSLSPGVTYEQYF. The chain has TRBV27 and TRBJ2-7; tentative D call: TRBD1 (6 bases). V was shortened by 0 bases and J by 2 bases, with 11 bases between the two germline ends. CDR1 MNHEY and CDR2 SMNVEV come from the germline V gene (reference sequence). The CDR3 sequence is 15 residues long.

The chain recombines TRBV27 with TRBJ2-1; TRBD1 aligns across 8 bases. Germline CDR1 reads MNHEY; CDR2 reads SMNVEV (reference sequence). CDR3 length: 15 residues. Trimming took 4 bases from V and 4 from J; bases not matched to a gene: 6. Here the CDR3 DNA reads TGTGCCAGCAGTTGGTCAGGGGGCCGTTACAATGAGCAGTTCTTC. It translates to CASSWSGGRYNEQFF.

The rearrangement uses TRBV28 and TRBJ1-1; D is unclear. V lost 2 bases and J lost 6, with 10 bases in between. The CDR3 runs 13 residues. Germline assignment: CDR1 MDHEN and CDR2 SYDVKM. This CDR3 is CASSLVRGSEAFF. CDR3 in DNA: TGTGCCAGCAGTTTAGTACGCGGGTCTGAAGCTTTCTTT.

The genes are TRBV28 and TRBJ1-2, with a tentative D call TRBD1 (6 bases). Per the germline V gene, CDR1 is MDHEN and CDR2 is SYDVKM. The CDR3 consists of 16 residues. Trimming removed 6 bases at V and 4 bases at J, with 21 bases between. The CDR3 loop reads CASRTRGGRFPYGYTF. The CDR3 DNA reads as TGTGCCAGCAGAACCCGTGGGGGGCGCTTTCCCTATGGCTACACCTTC.

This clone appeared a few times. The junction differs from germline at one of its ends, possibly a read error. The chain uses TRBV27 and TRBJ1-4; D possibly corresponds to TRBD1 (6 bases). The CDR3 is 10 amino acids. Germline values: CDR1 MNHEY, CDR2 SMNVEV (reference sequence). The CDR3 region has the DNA TGTGCCAGCGGTAACCCGGGACACCTTTTT. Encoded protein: CASGNPGHLF.

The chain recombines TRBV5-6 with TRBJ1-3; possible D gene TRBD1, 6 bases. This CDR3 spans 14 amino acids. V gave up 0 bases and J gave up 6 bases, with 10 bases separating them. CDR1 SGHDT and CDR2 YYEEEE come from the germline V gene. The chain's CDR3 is CASSLAGAINTIYF. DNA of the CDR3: TGTGCCAGCAGCTTGGCGGGGGCTATAAACACCATATATTTT.

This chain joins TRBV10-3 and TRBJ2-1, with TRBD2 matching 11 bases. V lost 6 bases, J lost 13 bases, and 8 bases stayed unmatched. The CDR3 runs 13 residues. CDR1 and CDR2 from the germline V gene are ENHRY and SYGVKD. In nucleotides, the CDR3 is TGTGCCATCAGGCCGGGACTAGCGGAGCTACAGTTCTTC. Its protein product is CAIRPGLAELQFF.

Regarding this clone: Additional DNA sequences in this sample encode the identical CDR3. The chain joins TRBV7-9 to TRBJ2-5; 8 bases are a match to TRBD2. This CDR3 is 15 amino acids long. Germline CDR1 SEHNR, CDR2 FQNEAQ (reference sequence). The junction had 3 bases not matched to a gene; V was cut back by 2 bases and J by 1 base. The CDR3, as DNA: TGTGCCAGCAGCTTAAGGCTAGCGGGCCAAGAGACCCAGTACTTC. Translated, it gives CASSLRLAGQETQYF.